Listed below are T cell receptor beta chains from one sample, sequenced in a study of PD-L1 blockade in urothelial cancer. The repertoire was sequenced with immunoSEQ multiplex PCR; TCRdb's copy has only in-frame clones and lacks some. The data show some 51,000 clones, with approximately 90% seen just once and under 2.5% held by the top ten. The source material was PBMCs, sampled around atezolizumab (anti-PD-L1) treatment. The receptors shown here come from a man aged 60-69 years with urothelial cancer. Each CDR3 is given with its conserved first and last residue. Each record gives: D gene, V gene, J gene, clone size, CDR3 DNA, CDR3 protein. A D gene is named only where the DNA matches it firmly. A clone size is listed for some rows: how often the clone was seen (once, few, many), or a class if it is expanded.

d_call: .
v_call: TRBV28
j_call: TRBJ1-2
clone_size: once
cdr3_nt: TGTGCCAGCAGGGTAACATCGAACTATGGCTACACCTTC
cdr3_aa: CASRVTSNYGYTF

d_call: TRBD2
v_call: TRBV7-8
j_call: TRBJ2-7
clone_size: .
cdr3_nt: TGTGCCAGCGGGGGAGGGCCATCCTACGAGCAGTACTTC
cdr3_aa: CASGGGPSYEQYF

d_call: TRBD1
v_call: TRBV28
j_call: TRBJ2-7
clone_size: .
cdr3_nt: TGTGCCAGCAGTTTTATAACAGGGGGGAGCGACGAGCAGTACTTC
cdr3_aa: CASSFITGGSDEQYF

d_call: TRBD1
v_call: TRBV5-4
j_call: TRBJ1-2
clone_size: .
cdr3_nt: TGTGCCAGCAGACGTCCTCCGGGACAGGGTCATGGCTACACCTTC
cdr3_aa: CASRRPPGQGHGYTF

d_call: TRBD1
v_call: TRBV5-6
j_call: TRBJ1-2
clone_size: .
cdr3_nt: TGTGCCAGCAGCTCCGAGGACAGGGACTTTTATGGCTACACCTTC
cdr3_aa: CASSSEDRDFYGYTF

d_call: TRBD1
v_call: TRBV7-2
j_call: TRBJ2-2
clone_size: .
cdr3_nt: TGTGCCAGCAGCCCGCCGGGACAGGGTACGGCCGGGGAGCTGTTTTTT
cdr3_aa: CASSPPGQGTAGELFF

d_call: .
v_call: TRBV30
j_call: TRBJ1-6
clone_size: .
cdr3_nt: TGTGCCTGGAGTTCTGTGAACAGTTATAATTCAGGACCCCTCCACTTT
cdr3_aa: CAWSSVNSYNSGPLHF

d_call: TRBD1
v_call: TRBV5-1
j_call: TRBJ1-1
clone_size: .
cdr3_nt: TGCGCCAGCAGCTTCCAAGGACAGGGGGAGTCTGAAGCTTTCTTT
cdr3_aa: CASSFQGQGESEAFF

d_call: .
v_call: TRBV6-5
j_call: TRBJ2-7
clone_size: once
cdr3_nt: TGTGCCAGCAGCATCCTAAGGGAGGACGAGCAGTACTTC
cdr3_aa: CASSILREDEQYF

d_call: TRBD2
v_call: TRBV5-1
j_call: TRBJ2-6
clone_size: .
cdr3_nt: TGCGCCAGCAGCGCGGGAGGGTCCGGGGCCAACGTCCTGACTTTC
cdr3_aa: CASSAGGSGANVLTF

d_call: .
v_call: TRBV20-1
j_call: TRBJ1-2
clone_size: .
cdr3_nt: TGCAGTGCTATCAGGGCGCCTGGCTACACCTTC
cdr3_aa: CSAIRAPGYTF

d_call: .
v_call: TRBV7-2
j_call: TRBJ2-4
clone_size: .
cdr3_nt: TGTGCCAGCAGTCGTGATCTCAGGGGAGCCAAAAACATTCAGTACTTC
cdr3_aa: CASSRDLRGAKNIQYF

d_call: TRBD2
v_call: TRBV18
j_call: TRBJ2-1
clone_size: once
cdr3_nt: TGTGCCAGCTCACCTCCCGGACTAGCGGGGGGCTACTACAATGAGCAGTTCTTC
cdr3_aa: CASSPPGLAGGYYNEQFF

d_call: .
v_call: TRBV10-1
j_call: TRBJ1-5
clone_size: .
cdr3_nt: TGCGCCACCGCGGCCAATGGCAATCAGCCCCAGCATTTT
cdr3_aa: CATAANGNQPQHF

d_call: TRBD2
v_call: TRBV5-5
j_call: TRBJ2-7
clone_size: .
cdr3_nt: TGTGCCAGCAGCTTCACCGCCGGGACTAGCGGTTACGAGCAGTACTTC
cdr3_aa: CASSFTAGTSGYEQYF

d_call: .
v_call: TRBV19
j_call: TRBJ1-3
clone_size: .
cdr3_nt: TGTGCCAGTCCCCAAGGCCGGGCGGGTCACACCATATATTTT
cdr3_aa: CASPQGRAGHTIYF